The rows below give T cell receptor beta chains drawn from one sample of a study of cytotoxic CD8 clonotypes in ibrutinib-treated CLL. Data came from immunoSEQ multiplex PCR; TCRdb stores just in-frame clones and leaves some out. The data show some 40,000 clones, approximately 67% seen once. Sample: PBMCs, taken at disease progression, from a patient treated with ibrutinib. The source of these receptors is a human donor with chronic lymphocytic leukemia. The CDR3 runs from the conserved cysteine through the conserved F or W. A D gene is named only where the DNA matches it firmly. The listing skips clone size in some rows; elsewhere it reads once, few, many or a size class.

V	D	J	size	DNA	CDR3
TRBV6-5	NA	TRBJ2-3	NA	TGTGCCAGCAGTTACCTCCAGGAGGGCACAGATACGCAGTATTTT	CASSYLQEGTDTQYF
TRBV5-1	TRBD2	TRBJ2-3	once	TGCGCCAGCAGCTTGGCCCCAGCGGGAGGGTCGGATACGCAGTATTTT	CASSLAPAGGSDTQYF
TRBV7-9	NA	TRBJ1-2	NA	TGTGCCAGCAGCTTAGGGGCGACTCGCCCAGCTCCCTATGGCTACACCTTC	CASSLGATRPAPYGYTF
TRBV9	NA	TRBJ2-5	NA	TGTGCCAGCAGCGTAGGGGGGACGCGGGAGACCCAGTACTTC	CASSVGGTRETQYF
TRBV12-5	TRBD1	TRBJ1-2	NA	TGTGCTAGTGTCTACCAATCGTCGGGACAGCTCTCTGGCTATGGCTACACCTTC	CASVYQSSGQLSGYGYTF
TRBV28	NA	TRBJ2-2	NA	TGTGCCAGCAACGAAAGGAACACCGGGGAGCTGTTTTTT	CASNERNTGELFF
TRBV6-6	TRBD2	TRBJ2-7	NA	TGTGCCAGCAGTTACACCGGGACTAGCTACGAGCAGTACTTC	CASSYTGTSYEQYF
TRBV6-6	NA	TRBJ1-4	few	TGTGCCAGCAAAACTACAGGGCAGGGTAATGAAAAACTGTTTTTT	CASKTTGQGNEKLFF
TRBV25-1	NA	TRBJ2-1	NA	TGTGCCAGCAGTGAATATATTCTTTACGGGAGTACCGATGAGCAGTTCTTC	CASSEYILYGSTDEQFF
TRBV18	NA	TRBJ2-7	few	TGTGCCAGCTCACCACCGAATAGGGAACTCTACGAGCAGTACTTC	CASSPPNRELYEQYF
TRBV7-9	TRBD2	TRBJ2-3	NA	TGTGCCAGCATCGCTAGCGGGAGCGCGGTAGATACGCAGTATTTT	CASIASGSAVDTQYF
TRBV11-2	NA	TRBJ1-4	NA	TGTGCCAGCAGCTTAGCTGGGGGCTGGGGTGAAAAACTGTTTTTT	CASSLAGGWGEKLFF
TRBV28	TRBD2	TRBJ2-1	NA	TGTGCCAGCAGGGAGTGGGCGGGAGTGGGCGATGAGCAGTTCTTC	CASREWAGVGDEQFF
TRBV7-2	NA	TRBJ2-5	NA	TGTGCCAGCAGCTTACATTCCGGAGACGAGACCCAGTACTTC	CASSLHSGDETQYF
TRBV15	NA	TRBJ2-7	NA	TGTGCCACCAGCAGGGACTCTCCCTACGAGCAGTACTTC	CATSRDSPYEQYF
TRBV6-1	NA	TRBJ1-3	NA	TGTGCCAGCAGTGCGTGGGCAGGGGCGGGAAACACCATATATTTT	CASSAWAGAGNTIYF
TRBV7-3	TRBD1	TRBJ2-7	NA	TGTGCCAGCAGCCGGACAGGGGGCGAGCAGTACTTC	CASSRTGGEQYF
TRBV5-1	TRBD1	TRBJ2-4	few	TGCGCCAGCAGCTTTGGGACAGGGGAGCGGAACATTCAGTACTTC	CASSFGTGERNIQYF
TRBV5-1	NA	TRBJ1-6	NA	TGCGCCAGCAGCTTGTCAGGGGCCGATTCACCCCTCCACTTT	CASSLSGADSPLHF
TRBV11-3	NA	TRBJ1-2	once	TGTGCCAGCAGTCGAAAAAATAACTATGGCTACACCTTC	CASSRKNNYGYTF
TRBV7-2	TRBD2	TRBJ2-5	NA	TGTGCCAGCAGCCGGGGGACTAGCGGGAGAAGTGAGACCCAGTACTTC	CASSRGTSGRSETQYF
TRBV7-3	NA	TRBJ2-7	NA	TGTGCCAGCAGCTGGGGGGGCACCAACGAGCAGTACTTC	CASSWGGTNEQYF
TRBV7-9	TRBD2	TRBJ2-1	NA	TGTGCCAGCAGCCGGCCGGGGATAGCGGGACCCTTCTACAATGAGCAGTTCTTC	CASSRPGIAGPFYNEQFF
TRBV11-3	NA	TRBJ1-1	NA	TGTGCCAGCAGCCCCGGACCGATTAACACTGAAGCTTTCTTT	CASSPGPINTEAFF
TRBV7-2	NA	TRBJ2-1	NA	TGTGCCAGCAGCCTGGACTACAATGAGCAGTTCTTC	CASSLDYNEQFF
TRBV6-5	TRBD1	TRBJ1-5	NA	TGTGCCAGCAGTTACTCGGACAGGGGGAATCAGCCCCAGCATTTT	CASSYSDRGNQPQHF
TRBV5-8	NA	TRBJ2-3	NA	TGTGCCAGCAGCCCCTACACAGATACGCAGTATTTT	CASSPYTDTQYF
TRBV9	TRBD2	TRBJ2-3	NA	TGTGCCAGCAGCGTAGAGGGACTAACCACAGATACGCAGTATTTT	CASSVEGLTTDTQYF
TRBV6-1	NA	TRBJ1-2	NA	TGTGCCAGCAGTGAAGCGCAAGCCCGGGCTGGCTATGGCTACACCTTC	CASSEAQARAGYGYTF
TRBV11-3	TRBD2	TRBJ2-3	few	TGTGCCAGCAGCCGGGAGGGGACAAACACAGATACGCAGTATTTT	CASSREGTNTDTQYF
TRBV4-2	TRBD1	TRBJ2-7	NA	TGTGCCAGCAGCCAAGACGCAGGGGGAAGGTACGAGCAGTACTTC	CASSQDAGGRYEQYF
TRBV29-1	NA	TRBJ1-2	many	TGCAGCGCCGAGTCTGGCTATGGCTACACCTTC	CSAESGYGYTF
TRBV5-1	TRBD1	TRBJ1-3	NA	TGCGCCAGCAGCTTTCAAGGAGGGGGCTTAAATGGAAACACCATATATTTT	CASSFQGGGLNGNTIYF
TRBV5-1	TRBD1	TRBJ2-7	few	TGCGCCAGCAGCAGTCCGGGACAGGGCCCAAGGGGCGAGCAGTACTTC	CASSSPGQGPRGEQYF
TRBV10-2	TRBD2	TRBJ2-1	NA	TGCGCCAGCAGTGGGACTAGTGAGAATGAGCAGTTCTTC	CASSGTSENEQFF
TRBV11-3	NA	TRBJ2-7	NA	TGTGCCAGCAGCTTCCGGGACCCCATAATGGAGCAGTACTTC	CASSFRDPIMEQYF
TRBV28	NA	TRBJ2-1	NA	TGTGCCAGCAGCCCCGGGACTTCGATCTACAATGAGCAGTTCTTC	CASSPGTSIYNEQFF
TRBV11-3	NA	TRBJ2-2	NA	TGTGCCAGCAGCTTAATCAGGGACACCGGGGAGCTGTTTTTT	CASSLIRDTGELFF
TRBV10-3	TRBD1	TRBJ2-7	few	TGTGCCATCAGAGAGGACAGGGCTCTATACGAGCAGTACTTC	CAIREDRALYEQYF
TRBV14	NA	TRBJ1-2	NA	TGTGCCAGCAGCCGGAGCAGGGTCGGGTATGGCTACACCTTC	CASSRSRVGYGYTF
TRBV9	NA	TRBJ2-7	few	TGTGCCAGCAGCGTAGACCTTGGATACGAGCAGTACTTC	CASSVDLGYEQYF
TRBV12-5	TRBD1	TRBJ1-1	few	TGTGCTAGTGGTTTGACAGGGGAGACTGAAGCTTTCTTT	CASGLTGETEAFF
TRBV7-2	TRBD2	TRBJ2-1	NA	TGTGCCAGCAGCTTAATCGCCCAGGGAGGGAATGAGCAGTTCTTC	CASSLIAQGGNEQFF